These T cell receptor beta chains were read from a single sample in a study of T cell responses to AZD1222 COVID-19 vaccine. Profiling relied on immunoSEQ multiplex PCR, and the TCRdb table lists in-frame clones only, not all of them. This table has about 140,000 clones, 80% to 95% appearing once. Sequencing used peripheral blood, obtained on day 0 of AZD1222 vaccination. Every receptor here comes from an adult in good health. CDR3s include the opening cysteine and the closing phenylalanine or tryptophan. A D gene is named only where the DNA matches it firmly. Clone size is given for some rows only: seen once, a few or many times, or a class if the clone is expanded.

TGTGCCAGCAGGGACCGGACAGGGCGGGGAGGCAACTATGGCTACACCTTC | CASRDRTGRGGNYGYTF | TRBV28 | TRBD1 | . | TRBJ1-2
TGTGCCAGCTTTACAGGGGGCCTTGGAAACATTCAGTACTTC | CASFTGGLGNIQYF | TRBV6-5 | TRBD1 | few | TRBJ2-4
TGTGCCAGCAGCTTGGGCCTAGCGGGAGGTGCCGGGGAGCTGTTTTTT | CASSLGLAGGAGELFF | TRBV5-4 | TRBD2 | . | TRBJ2-2
TGTGCCAGTAGTATAGGTGTTACCTACGAGCAGTACTTC | CASSIGVTYEQYF | TRBV19 | . | . | TRBJ2-7
TGTGCCAGTACCCAGGGGGGACCCTCCTACGAGCAGTACTTC | CASTQGGPSYEQYF | TRBV19 | . | . | TRBJ2-7
TGTGCCAGCAGCCTAAGGGGGTACACTGAAGCTTTCTTT | CASSLRGYTEAFF | TRBV13 | . | . | TRBJ1-1
TGCGCCAGCAGCTTGGAGCCTAGCGGTCGCTACAATGAGCAGTTCTTC | CASSLEPSGRYNEQFF | TRBV5-1 | TRBD2 | . | TRBJ2-1
TGTGCCAGTAAACCGGGCTCCAGCTCCTATAATTCACCCCTCCACTTT | CASKPGSSSYNSPLHF | TRBV19 | . | . | TRBJ1-6
TGTGCCAGCAGTCCGCGACTAGCGGCCACCGAGCAGTACTTC | CASSPRLAATEQYF | TRBV6-5 | TRBD2 | . | TRBJ2-7
TGCGCCAGCAGCCAAGAAATCAACCAGGGAGGGACGGATACGCAGTATTTT | CASSQEINQGGTDTQYF | TRBV4-3 | TRBD2 | few | TRBJ2-3
TGTGCCAGCAGTTCCCGGGACAGTACCTACGAGCAGTACTTC | CASSSRDSTYEQYF | TRBV6-9 | TRBD1 | . | TRBJ2-7